This T cell receptor (beta chain) is drawn from a study of CD8+ T cells in alopecia areata. Study background: Severity scoring for treated patients was based on the percentage of affected scalp area. Study-wide findings and caveats: Elevated clonality characterized lesional scalp relative to normal scalp, particularly in alopecia totalis/universalis.

Treatment noted: oral pan-JAK inhibitor, 5-10 mg twice daily. The investigators collected lesional scalp punch biopsies and peripheral blood from alopecia areata patients. Notes on this clone: As yet, its antigen is unknown.

Sequencing templates came from extracted RNA that was reverse transcribed into cDNA. The assay was immunoSEQ multiplex PCR, and TCRdb's table has in-frame clones only and misses some. The table shows some 200,000 clones, with 60% to 70% occurring only once. With 4 bases clipped from V and 7 bases from J, the junction kept 2 bases outside the gene matches. This CDR3 has 12 amino acids. Per the germline V gene, CDR1 is SNHLY and CDR2 is FYNNEI. The genes are TRBV2 and TRBJ1-2; the match to TRBD1 covers 8 bases. This specimen was CD4+ T cells sorted from blood, taken at week 4, from a patient treated with tofacitinib. The TCR sequence derives from a human donor with alopecia areata. CDR3 region: CASSGQGIGYTF. The CDR3 nucleotides read TGTGCCAGCAGTGGACAGGGGATTGGCTACACCTTC.